The 4 T cell receptor beta chains below all came from one sample that was sequenced in a study of blood T cell repertoires in COVID-19. Profiling relied on immunoSEQ multiplex PCR, and the TCRdb table lists in-frame clones only, not all of them. The data show 200,000 to 250,000 clones, 88% seen once. Material for sequencing was PBMCs or T cells enriched from blood (not recorded which). The receptor set was obtained from a woman aged 30 to 39 who had been exposed to COVID-19.

This clone was picked up a small number of times. The rearrangement joins TRBV4-2 to TRBJ1-3; 8 bases are a match to TRBD1. CDR3 length: 17 residues. V lost 0 bases, J lost 4 bases, and 8 bases stayed unmatched. Germline V gene lookup returns CDR1 LGHNA and CDR2 YNFKEQ. Here the CDR3 DNA reads TGTGCCAGCAGCCAAGATAGAGCCCGGACAGGGGGAAACACCATATATTTT. Protein product: CASSQDRARTGGNTIYF.

Notes on this clone: Other nucleotide sequences in the sample specify the same CDR3. J is TRBJ1-5 and V is TRBV4-2; TRBD1 matches at 11 bases. Losses at the gene ends were 0 bases for V and 6 bases for J; bases not matched to a gene: 1. This CDR3 has 15 residues. Germline assignment: CDR1 LGHNA and CDR2 YNFKEQ. The CDR3 protein is CASSQDGTGGQPQHF. The CDR3 nucleotides read TGTGCCAGCAGCCAAGACGGGACAGGGGGTCAGCCCCAGCATTTT.

J is TRBJ1-2 and V is TRBV3-1 (or the pseudogene TRBV3-2), with a weak D call TRBD1 (6 bases). Deletions cut 4 bases from V and 1 base from J, with 16 bases between. CDR3 length: 16 amino acids. CDR1 and CDR2 from the germline V gene are LGHDT and YNNKEL (reference sequence). CDR3 protein: CASSRNSGTNNYGYTF. DNA of the CDR3: TGTGCCAGCAGCCGCAATTCCGGGACAAATAACTATGGCTACACCTTC.

V and J are TRBV20-1 and TRBJ1-1, with D maybe TRBD1 (5 bases). The V end was cut by 3 bases, the J end by 5 bases, with 16 bases between. CDR1 is DFQATT, CDR2 SNEGSKA, per germline (reference sequence). The CDR3 consists of 14 residues. This CDR3 reads CSASLGGDGTEAFF. The CDR3, as DNA: TGCAGTGCTAGTTTGGGGGGGGACGGGACTGAAGCTTTCTTT.